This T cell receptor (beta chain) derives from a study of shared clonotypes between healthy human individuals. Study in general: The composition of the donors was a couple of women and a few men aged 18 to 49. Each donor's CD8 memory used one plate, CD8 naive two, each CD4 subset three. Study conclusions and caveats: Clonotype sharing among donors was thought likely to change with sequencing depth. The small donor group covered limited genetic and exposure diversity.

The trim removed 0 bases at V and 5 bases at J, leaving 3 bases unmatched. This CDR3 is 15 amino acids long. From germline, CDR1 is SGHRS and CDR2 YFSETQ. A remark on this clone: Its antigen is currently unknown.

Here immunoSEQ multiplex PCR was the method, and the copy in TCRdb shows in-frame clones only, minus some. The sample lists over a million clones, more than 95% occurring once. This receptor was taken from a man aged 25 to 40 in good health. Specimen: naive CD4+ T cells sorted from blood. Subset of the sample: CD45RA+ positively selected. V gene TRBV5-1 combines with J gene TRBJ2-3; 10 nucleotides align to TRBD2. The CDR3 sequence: CASSLAAGGVDTQYF. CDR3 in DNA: TGCGCCAGCAGCTTGGCAGCGGGAGGGGTAGATACGCAGTATTTT.